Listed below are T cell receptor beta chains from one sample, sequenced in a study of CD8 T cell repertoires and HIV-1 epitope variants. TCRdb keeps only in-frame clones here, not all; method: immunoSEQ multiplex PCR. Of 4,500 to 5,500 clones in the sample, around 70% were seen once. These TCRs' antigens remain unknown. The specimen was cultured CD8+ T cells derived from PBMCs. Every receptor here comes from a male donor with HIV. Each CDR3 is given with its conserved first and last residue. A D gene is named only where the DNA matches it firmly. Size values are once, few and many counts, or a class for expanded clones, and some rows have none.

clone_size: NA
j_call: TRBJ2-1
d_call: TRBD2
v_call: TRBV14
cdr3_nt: TGTGCCAGCAGCTCGGGACTAGCGGGGGGGCCGCGGGGAAATGAGCAGTTCTTC
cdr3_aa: CASSSGLAGGPRGNEQFF

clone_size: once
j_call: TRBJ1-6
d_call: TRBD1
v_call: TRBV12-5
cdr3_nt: TGTGCTAGTGGTTTGCCACACCCCTCAGGGGGCCATAATTCACCCCTCCACTTT
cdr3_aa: CASGLPHPSGGHNSPLHF

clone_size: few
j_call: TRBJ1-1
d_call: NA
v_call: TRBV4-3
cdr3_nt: TGCGCCAGCAGCCGACAACAGGGTGGCGCTGAAGCTTTCTTT
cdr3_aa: CASSRQQGGAEAFF

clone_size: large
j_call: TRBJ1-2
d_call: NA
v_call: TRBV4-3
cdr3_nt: TGCGCCAGCAGCCAAGATCCCGTCGAACTCGACTATGGCTACACCTTC
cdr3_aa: CASSQDPVELDYGYTF

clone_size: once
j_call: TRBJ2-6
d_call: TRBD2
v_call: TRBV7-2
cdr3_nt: TGTGCCAGCAAGGGGACTAGCGGAGACTCTGGGGCCAACGTCCTGACTTTC
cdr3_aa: CASKGTSGDSGANVLTF

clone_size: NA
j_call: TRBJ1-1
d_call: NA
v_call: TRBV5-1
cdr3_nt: TGCGCCAGCAGCTTATGGGTCCTTAGTTTACAGGAAAAGAACACTGAAGCTTTCTTT
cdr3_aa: CASSLWVLSLQEKNTEAFF

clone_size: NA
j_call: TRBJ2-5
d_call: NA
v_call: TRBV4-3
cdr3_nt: TGCGCCAGCAGCCAAGAAACGAGGACGGGGGAGACCCAGTACTTC
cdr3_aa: CASSQETRTGETQYF

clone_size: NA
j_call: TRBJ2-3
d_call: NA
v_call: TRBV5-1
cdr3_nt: TGCGCCAGCAGCTTGGAGGGGGGCTTCACCGATACGCAGTATTTT
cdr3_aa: CASSLEGGFTDTQYF

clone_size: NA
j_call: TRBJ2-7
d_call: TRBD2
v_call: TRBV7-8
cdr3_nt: TGTGCCAGCAGCGGGACTAGCGGGAGGTCAGGCTACGAGCAGTACTTC
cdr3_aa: CASSGTSGRSGYEQYF

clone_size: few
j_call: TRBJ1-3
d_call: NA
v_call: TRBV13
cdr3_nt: TGTGCCAGCAGCGGTGGATTTGGGGCTAGCTCTGGAAACACCATATATTTT
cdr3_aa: CASSGGFGASSGNTIYF

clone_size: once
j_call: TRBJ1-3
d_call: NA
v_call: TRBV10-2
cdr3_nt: TGCGCCAGCAGAAATAGAGGAGGCTCTGGAAACACCATATATTTT
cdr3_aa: CASRNRGGSGNTIYF

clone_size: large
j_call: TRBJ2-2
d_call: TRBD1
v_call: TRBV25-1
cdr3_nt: TGTGCCAGCAGTGACGGGACAGCCACCGGGGAGCTGTTTTTT
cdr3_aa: CASSDGTATGELFF

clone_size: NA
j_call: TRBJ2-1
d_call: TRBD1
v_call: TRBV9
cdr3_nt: TGTGCCAGCAGCGTCTCCCCAGGGGGCCCTCGGCCACCTGAGCAGTTCTTC
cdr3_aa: CASSVSPGGPRPPEQFF

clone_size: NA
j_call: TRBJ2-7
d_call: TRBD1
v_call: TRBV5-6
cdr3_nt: TGTGCCAGCAGCTTGTGGGGACAGAGCTACGAGCAGTACTTC
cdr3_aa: CASSLWGQSYEQYF

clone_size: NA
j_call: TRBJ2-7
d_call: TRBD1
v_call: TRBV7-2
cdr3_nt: TGTGCCAGCAGCTCGCGGACAGGGCTAATCTACGAGCAGTACTTC
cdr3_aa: CASSSRTGLIYEQYF

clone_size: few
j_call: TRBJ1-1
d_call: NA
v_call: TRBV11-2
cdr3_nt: TGTGCCAGCTCCCCAGGGCACACTGAAGCTTTCTTT
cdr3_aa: CASSPGHTEAFF

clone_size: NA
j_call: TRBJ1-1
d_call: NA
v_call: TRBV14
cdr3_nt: TGTGCCAGCAGCCTGGAGGAGCACACTGAAGCTTTCTTT
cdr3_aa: CASSLEEHTEAFF

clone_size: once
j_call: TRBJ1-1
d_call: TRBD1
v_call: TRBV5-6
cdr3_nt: TGTGCCAGCAGCCTTGTAAGGGGGCACCATAGCGACACTGAAGCTTTCTTT
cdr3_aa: CASSLVRGHHSDTEAFF

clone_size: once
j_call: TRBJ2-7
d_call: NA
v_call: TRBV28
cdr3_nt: TGTGCCAGCAGTTATGCACGGGTTGGAGAGCAGTACTTC
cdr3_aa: CASSYARVGEQYF

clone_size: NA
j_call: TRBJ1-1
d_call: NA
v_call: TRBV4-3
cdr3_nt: TGCGCCAGCAGCCAAGCAGCAGACACTGAAGCTTTCTTT
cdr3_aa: CASSQAADTEAFF

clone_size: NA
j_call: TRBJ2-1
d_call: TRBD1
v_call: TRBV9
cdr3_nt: TGTGCCAGCAGCGGGGACCGGGACAGCTACAATGAGCAGTTCTTC
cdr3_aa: CASSGDRDSYNEQFF

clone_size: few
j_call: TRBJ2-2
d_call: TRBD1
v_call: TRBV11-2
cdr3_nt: TGTGCCAGCAGCTCGACAGGGATTGGCGGGGAGCTGTTTTTT
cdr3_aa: CASSSTGIGGELFF

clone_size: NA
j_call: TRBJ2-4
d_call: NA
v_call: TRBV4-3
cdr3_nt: TGCGCCAGCAGCCAAGGGGTGAGGGACATTCAGTACTTC
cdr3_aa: CASSQGVRDIQYF

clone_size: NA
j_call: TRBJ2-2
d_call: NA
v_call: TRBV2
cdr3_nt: TGTGCCAGCGACCAAGGCGGGGAGCTGTTTTTT
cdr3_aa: CASDQGGELFF

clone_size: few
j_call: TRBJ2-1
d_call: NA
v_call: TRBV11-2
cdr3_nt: TGTGCCAGCAGCCCCAGGGGAGGGGGTCCCTACAATGAGCAGTTCTTC
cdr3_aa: CASSPRGGGPYNEQFF

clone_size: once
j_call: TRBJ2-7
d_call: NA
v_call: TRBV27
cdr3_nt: TGTGCCAGCAGTGGACGCGGGTTGAGCTCCTACGAGCAGTACTTC
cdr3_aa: CASSGRGLSSYEQYF

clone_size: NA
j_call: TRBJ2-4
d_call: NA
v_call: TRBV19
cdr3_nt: TGTGCCAGTAGTTTAGGACCAGGATTGGGCAAAAACATTCAGTACTTC
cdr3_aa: CASSLGPGLGKNIQYF

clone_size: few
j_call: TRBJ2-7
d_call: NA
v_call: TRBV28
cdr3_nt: TGTGCCAGCAGTTTGGGGACTCCCGCCTACGAGCAGTACTTC
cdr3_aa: CASSLGTPAYEQYF

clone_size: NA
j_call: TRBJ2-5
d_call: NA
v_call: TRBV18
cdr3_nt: TGTGCCAGCTCACCACCTACGGGCGGTCAAGAGACCCAGTACTTC
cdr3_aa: CASSPPTGGQETQYF

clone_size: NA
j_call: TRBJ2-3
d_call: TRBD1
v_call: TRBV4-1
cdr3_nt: TGCGCCAGCAGCCAAGAGGCCAGGGGGAACACAGATACGCAGTATTTT
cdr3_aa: CASSQEARGNTDTQYF

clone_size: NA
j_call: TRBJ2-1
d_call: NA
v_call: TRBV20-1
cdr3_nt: TGCAGTGCTAGATGGGGCAATGAGCAGTTCTTC
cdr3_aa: CSARWGNEQFF

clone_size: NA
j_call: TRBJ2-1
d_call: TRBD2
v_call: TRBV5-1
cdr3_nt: TGCGCCAGCAGCTTCACTAGCGATGAGCAGTTCTTC
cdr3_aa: CASSFTSDEQFF

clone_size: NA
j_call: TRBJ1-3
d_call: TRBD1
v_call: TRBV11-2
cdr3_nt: TGTGCCAGCAGGGAGGGACAGGGAACAAACACCATATATTTT
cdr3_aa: CASREGQGTNTIYF

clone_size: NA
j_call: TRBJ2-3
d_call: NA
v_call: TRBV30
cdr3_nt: TGTGCCTGGAGCGAGGAGGATACGCAGTATTTT
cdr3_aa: CAWSEEDTQYF